This T cell receptor beta chain was recorded in a study of blood T cell repertoires in COVID-19. Assay: immunoSEQ multiplex PCR; the TCRdb copy retains only in-frame clones and omits some. The sample has roughly 90,000 clones; around 81% are singletons. The TCR originated in a man over 45 with acute or convalescent COVID-19. Sequenced: peripheral blood.

The CDR3 DNA follows: TGTGCCAGCTCATCCACTCACGCTGGGGGAATAGCGGGGTCAGCAGATACGCAGTATTTT. Translating gives CASSSTHAGGIAGSADTQYF. This chain joins TRBV18 and TRBJ2-3; 8 nucleotides align to TRBD2. From germline, CDR1 is KGHSH and CDR2 LQKENI. Losses at the gene ends were 5 bases for V and 4 bases for J; bases not matched to a gene: 23. This CDR3 spans 20 amino acids.